This TCR beta chain was identified during a study of long-term antiretroviral therapy in people with HIV (dated by TCRdb to between 2021 and 2023). Background on the whole study: Collection of the earliest samples took place about a decade ahead of the 2015 WHO recommendation for immediate ART, at a time when ART was typically delayed until CD4 counts fell. This retrospective serial study examined whether starting ART and sustained HIV suppression were associated with changes in the composition and diversity of the TRB repertoire in peripheral blood. The cohort contributed roughly 190 cryopreserved PBMC samples from around 30 adults with confirmed HIV infection, collected serially over a mean of about 6 years (range 1-12). Among the 30 or so participants with HIV, about 11 were female. No cross-contamination during QIAcube processing was shown when test extractions of a monoclonal T-cell line were performed alongside approximately 32 polyclonal samples.

V and J are truncated by 5 bases and 0 bases respectively, leaving an intervening sequence of 7 bases. The CDR1 and CDR2 encoded by the germline V gene are SGHTA and FQGTGA. The CDR3 covers 13 residues, taking in both the cysteine and the phenylalanine. CDR3 DNA only is kept here, 39 bases in frame from base 1. Points on this clone: Its antigen specificity is not known. No quality values exist for individual bases; no much larger clone is one base distant.

Sequencing of the TRB variable region was done with the immunoSEQ hsTCRB v3.0 assay at survey level resolution. The target sequencing depth for TRB was about 40,000-50,000 T-cell genomes per sample. TRB libraries were pooled and sequenced on an Illumina MiSeq using a v3 150-cycle kit. The authors processed their data as follows. Repertoire analysis was performed in R inside a reproducible Nextflow workflow that covered QC, data transformation and analysis. LymphoSeq2, an R package for AIRR-Seq data exploration, was used to implement custom analyses. A handful of samples that yielded fewer than 5000 total TRB sequences were excluded, so that 188 HIV repertoires were analyzed. Among the roughly 190 retained HIV repertoires, fewer than 65 were collected before ART initiation and around 130 after ART initiation. Repertoires were downsampled to 5000 TRB nucleotide sequences, and summary statistics were averaged over 100 downsampling iterations. TRB sequences were retained for analysis only if CDR3 regions of at least seven amino acids were present. Diversity was assessed using a clonality score derived from Shannon entropy and using the Gini coefficient. In the repertoire networks, any two of the top 5000 CDR3 amino acid sequences were linked whenever the two sequences differed by an edit distance of one. GLIPH2 predicted antigen specificity groups and MHC restriction for TRB CDR3 amino acid sequences. CDR3 amino acid sequences were matched against VDJdb and McPAS-TCR to flag known CMV, EBV, HIV or tissue antigen associations. Pre-ART, post-ART and control groups were compared with Wilcoxon signed-rank tests and Holm-Bonferroni correction. Here the immuneACCESS table is served through TCRdb, limited to in-frame sequences with V and J called. Missing clones are a known gap in these copies; in checked studies unresolved V genes cover under half, and the rest lacks a known reason. The D gene and trimming were derived from the DNA, and the V and J assignments and clone size from that table. The table for this sample lists about 21,000 clones; about 85% of them were counted only once. 3% to 4% of the sample rests with the top ten.

Here is what the overall study found, with its caveats: Samples dated from 2004 to 2017, and the ART regimens used may be less effective than current ones. Narrower CDR3 length ranges were observed in HIV repertoires than in controls, and an antigen-experienced repertoire with only a slight naive shift after ART was suggested by the network structure. Starting ART was linked to a significant rise in TRB diversity, yet even with long-term ART the diversity remained significantly lower than in transplant donor controls. At every time point, the repertoire was dominated by expanded TRB clones first identified before ART initiation, although this dominance fluctuated and, in many PLHIV, declined after ART. Limited PBMC availability meant only the TCR beta chain was sequenced, without alpha chain pairing. Because pre-ART samples had limited cell numbers, unsorted PBMC were profiled rather than sorted CD4+ and CD8+ T cells. No data were available on ART adherence, viral resistance or therapy changes, limiting inferences about post-ART repertoire changes.

Participants were included only if at least one PBMC sample before ART initiation and at least two post-ART samples were available. All participants with HIV were treated in the United States of America. Before DNA extraction, cryopreserved samples of roughly 0.85-11 million PBMC were thawed and then washed. At the time of the earliest PBMC sample for each participant with HIV, ages ranged from about 23 to 60 years. PBMC samples were contributed by each participant from 1-4 timepoints before ART initiation and 2-8 timepoints after ART initiation, with a median of 7 samples. Serial HIV viral load, CD4+ T-cell count, ART history and demographic data were obtained for every participant. Genomic DNA was extracted from unsorted PBMC with a Qiagen kit on a QIAcube, with processing performed in batches of 12 samples.

The receptor was isolated from a woman in her forties or fifties with HIV. The chain was built from TRBV7-3 and TRBJ2-5; a confident D gene designation cannot be given. Specimen: unsorted PBMCs, collected 1.9 years after starting antiretroviral therapy. The CDR3 is CASSPNYQETQYF. The sequenced DNA is TGTGCCAGCAGCCCGAACTACCAAGAGACCCAGTACTTC.